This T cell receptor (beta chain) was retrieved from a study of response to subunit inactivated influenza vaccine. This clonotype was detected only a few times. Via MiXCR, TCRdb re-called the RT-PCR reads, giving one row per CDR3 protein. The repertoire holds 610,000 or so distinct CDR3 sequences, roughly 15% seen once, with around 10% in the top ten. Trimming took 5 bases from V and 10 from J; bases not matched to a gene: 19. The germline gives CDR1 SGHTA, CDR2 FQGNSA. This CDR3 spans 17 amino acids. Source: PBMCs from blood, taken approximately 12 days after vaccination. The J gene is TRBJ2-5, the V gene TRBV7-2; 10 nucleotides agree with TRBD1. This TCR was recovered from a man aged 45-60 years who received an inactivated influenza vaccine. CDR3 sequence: CASSHYRDRGWVEVQYF. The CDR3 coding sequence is TGTGCCAGCAGCCATTACCGGGACAGGGGCTGGGTAGAGGTCCAGTACTTC.